Listed below are T cell receptor beta chains from one sample, sequenced in a study of cytomegalovirus exposure and HLA in healthy donors. Measured with immunoSEQ multiplex PCR; TCRdb has only the in-frame clones, and not every one. The sample includes around 210,000 clones, around 83% of them seen just once. Material: PBMCs. The receptors here all came from a woman aged 40-49 years in good health and CMV-seronegative. Both conserved end residues are part of each CDR3. The order of the fields is J gene, clone size, V gene, D gene, CDR3 DNA, CDR3 protein. D genes are given only for firm matches. Where a row states a size, it is once, few, many or the class of an expanded clone; other rows omit it.

TRBJ1-2 - TRBV2 - TGTGCCAGCAGTGTAAACAGGGAACACTATGGCTACACCTTC CASSVNREHYGYTF
TRBJ1-1 - TRBV10-1 - TGCGCCAGCAGTGAGGAAAACAGGGTCGGTGACACTGAAGCTTTCTTT CASSEENRVGDTEAFF
TRBJ1-1 - TRBV6-5 TRBD1 TGTGCCAGCAGTTATTGGGGACAGGGGACCACTGAAGCTTTCTTT CASSYWGQGTTEAFF
TRBJ2-7 - TRBV6-5 - TGTGCCAGCAGCCGCGGGTCATCGCTTTCCTACGAGCAGTACTTC CASSRGSSLSYEQYF
TRBJ2-7 - TRBV5-4 - TGTGCCAGCAGCTTGCCTAGCGCGAAGGCAGCCTACGAGCAGTACTTC CASSLPSAKAAYEQYF
TRBJ2-7 - TRBV19 - TGTGCCGGTAGTATTGGACTGATAGCCTACGAGCAGTACTTC CAGSIGLIAYEQYF
TRBJ2-7 - TRBV12-5 TRBD1 TGTGCTAGTGGTCCCGGACAGGGCATTTCCCACTACGAGCAGTACTTC CASGPGQGISHYEQYF
TRBJ2-1 - TRBV4-2 - TGTGCCAGCAGCCCTACCCCGGGGGGCCTATACAATGAGCAGTTCTTC CASSPTPGGLYNEQFF
TRBJ1-1 - TRBV15 TRBD1 TGTGCCACCAGCAGGGTCGCGACAGGGAGAACTGAAGCTTTCTTT CATSRVATGRTEAFF
TRBJ1-2 once TRBV29-1 - TGCAGCGTGGCAGGGGACGGCTATGGCTACACCTTC CSVAGDGYGYTF
TRBJ2-3 once TRBV6-6 TRBD2 TGTGCCAGCAGTCCTAGCGGGAGCCGAGATACGCAGTATTTT CASSPSGSRDTQYF
TRBJ2-7 - TRBV29-1 - TGCAGCGTTAAGGGGGCCTACGAGCAGTACTTC CSVKGAYEQYF
TRBJ2-7 - TRBV2 TRBD1 TGTGCCAGCAGTGAATTGTCGTTGGACAGGAGCACTTTC CASSELSLDRSTF
TRBJ1-2 once TRBV27 TRBD1 TGTGCCAGCAGTCTACAGGGGAGAGGCTACACCTTC CASSLQGRGYTF
TRBJ2-1 - TRBV25-1 - TGTGCCAGCAGTGCGGGAAGGTGGAACAATGAGCAGTTCTTC CASSAGRWNNEQFF
TRBJ2-7 - TRBV5-4 TRBD1 TGTGCCAGCAGCGAAGGGACAGGGTTTGACGAGCAGTACTTC CASSEGTGFDEQYF
TRBJ2-7 once TRBV4-2 TRBD2 TGTGCCAGCAGCCAAGGGGGCGCTAGCGGGTTTTACGAGCAGTACTTC CASSQGGASGFYEQYF
TRBJ1-2 - TRBV25-1 - TGTGCCAGCAACGGTATGGGTAAAGCGAGCGGCTACACCTTC CASNGMGKASGYTF
TRBJ2-7 - TRBV11-1 - TGTGCCAGCAGCTTAGGGGTTAGCTTGGACTTTTACGAGCAGTACTTC CASSLGVSLDFYEQYF
TRBJ2-1 - TRBV4-1 TRBD2 TGCGCCAGCAGCCAAGGACTAGCGGGAGTCCTTGAGCAGTTCTTC CASSQGLAGVLEQFF
TRBJ2-7 few TRBV19 - TGTGCCAGTAGTTCCGGGGATGGCTACGAGCAGTACTTC CASSSGDGYEQYF
TRBJ1-1 few TRBV10-2 - TGCGCCAGCAGTTTCGGGGTTCGGACTGAAGCTTTCTTT CASSFGVRTEAFF
TRBJ2-3 - TRBV19 - TGTGCCAGTAGTCAGGGGGGAGCTGGCACAGATACGCAGTATTTT CASSQGGAGTDTQYF